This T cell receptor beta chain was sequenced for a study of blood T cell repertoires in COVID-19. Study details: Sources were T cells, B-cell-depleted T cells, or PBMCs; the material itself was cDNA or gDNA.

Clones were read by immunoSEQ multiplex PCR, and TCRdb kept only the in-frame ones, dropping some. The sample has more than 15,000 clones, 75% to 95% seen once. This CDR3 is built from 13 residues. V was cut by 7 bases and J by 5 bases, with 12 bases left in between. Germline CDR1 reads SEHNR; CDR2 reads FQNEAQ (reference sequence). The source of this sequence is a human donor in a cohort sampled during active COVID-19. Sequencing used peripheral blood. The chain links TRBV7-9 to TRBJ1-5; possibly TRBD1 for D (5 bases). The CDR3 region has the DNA TGTGCCAGCACCACCCGGGGGGATCAGCCCCAGCATTTT. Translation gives CASTTRGDQPQHF.